The 4 T cell receptor beta chains in this list originate from one sample, sequenced in a study of T cells in Graves' hyperthyroidism and ophthalmopathy. Amplified TCR beta CDR3 regions came from RNA transcripts. A first-round RT-PCR of the TCR CDR3 used the HTBI primer set. One entry per CDR3 protein results from TCRdb running MiXCR on the multiplex PCR reads. The sample shows hundreds of thousands of distinct CDR3 sequences, 24% of them seen only once. The sample was blood. The receptors stem from a woman aged 25-40 years with Graves' ophthalmopathy.

This CDR3 is CASSDRDFGYTF. CDR3 coding DNA: TGTGCCAGCAGTGACAGGGATTTTGGCTACACCTTC. The gene calls are TRBV12-3 or TRBV12-4 and TRBJ1-2, with 7 bases that match TRBD1. Trimming removed 5 bases from V and 7 bases from J; junction bases left unmatched: 4. This CDR3 region has 12 residues.

This clonotype was recorded at least ten times. The J gene is TRBJ1-6, the V gene TRBV6-5, with D maybe TRBD1 (5 bases). This CDR3 spans 13 amino acids. The V gene lost 8 bases and the J gene lost 7 bases, with 12 bases spanning the gap. CDR1 is MNHEY, CDR2 SVGAGI, per germline. This CDR3 is CASQMGGNSPLHF. CDR3 nucleotides: TGTGCCAGCCAAATGGGGGGAAATTCACCCCTCCACTTT.

Note on this clonotype: One base away lies a much larger clone, so this may be a sequencing read error. V usage is TRBV12-3 or TRBV12-4 and J usage is TRBJ1-1; 8 nucleotides align to TRBD1. The CDR3 consists of 13 residues. CDR3 DNA: TGTGCCAGCAGTTTCAGTGACAGGGGTGAAGCTTGCTTT. Translating it yields CASSFSDRGEACF.

This clonotype appeared many times. CDR3 sequence (DNA): TGTGCCAGCTCCCCTCAAAGGGTCGCTGAAGCTTTCTTT. Translation gives CASSPQRVAEAFF. This chain joins TRBV18 and TRBJ1-1; D is unresolved. The CDR3 extends over 13 amino acids. Deletions cut 6 bases from V and 6 bases from J, with 14 bases between. Germline V gene sequence: CDR1 KGHSH, CDR2 LQKENI.